Listed below are T cell receptor beta chains from one sample, sequenced in a study of glioma-infiltrating T cells. One entry per CDR3 protein results from TCRdb running MiXCR on the multiplex PCR reads. Of approximately 400,000 distinct CDR3 sequences listed, 35% to 45% were seen once; the top ten hold 12%. The specimen was glioma tissue, nonneoplastic brain tissue, or PBMCs (not recorded which). The receptors were sampled from a human donor with low-grade glioma or glioblastoma, undergoing nonglioma brain surgery, or in good health (not recorded which). Both conserved end residues are part of each CDR3. D genes are given only for firm matches. Not all rows give a size; the values are once, few, many and, for expanded clones, a class.

CDR3aa: CASSYSSGRGTQYF
CDR3nt: TGTGCCAGCAGTTACTCGAGCGGGAGAGGTACGCAGTATTTC
v_gene: TRBV6-2/TRBV6-3
len: 14
j_gene: TRBJ2-3
d_gene: TRBD2
abundance: once

CDR3aa: CASSQALTPGANVLTF
CDR3nt: TGCGCCAGCAGCCAAGCGTTGACACCTGGGGCCAACGTCCTGACTTTC
v_gene: TRBV4-1
len: 16
j_gene: TRBJ2-6
d_gene: -
abundance: few

CDR3aa: CASSISRRRDYGYTF
CDR3nt: TGTGCCAGCAGCATTTCTCGACGGAGGGACTATGGCTACACCTTC
v_gene: TRBV7-2
len: 15
j_gene: TRBJ1-2
d_gene: -
abundance: -

CDR3aa: CASSPLQRTGQGVNTEAFF
CDR3nt: TGTGCCAGCTCACCCTTACAAAGGACAGGTCAAGGGGTGAACACTGAAGCTTTCTTT
v_gene: TRBV18
len: 19
j_gene: TRBJ1-1
d_gene: TRBD1
abundance: -

CDR3aa: CASSQSRTSGRNEKFF
CDR3nt: TGCGCCAGCAGCCAATCACGAACTAGCGGCCGGAATGAGAAGTTCTTC
v_gene: TRBV4-3
len: 16
j_gene: TRBJ2-1
d_gene: TRBD2
abundance: -

CDR3aa: CASSSLTGTASSYNEQFF
CDR3nt: TGTGCCAGCAGCTCCCTCACCGGGACTGCTAGCTCCTACAATGAGCAGTTCTTC
v_gene: TRBV7-6
len: 18
j_gene: TRBJ2-1
d_gene: -
abundance: once

CDR3aa: CDSTTLAGVVEQYF
CDR3nt: TGTGACAGCACTACACTAGCGGGAGTTGTCGAGCAGTACTTC
v_gene: TRBV6-5
len: 14
j_gene: TRBJ2-7
d_gene: TRBD2
abundance: -

CDR3aa: CSAFSSSYEQYF
CDR3nt: TGCAGTGCCTTTTCTAGCTCCTACGAGCAGTACTTC
v_gene: TRBV20-1
len: 12
j_gene: TRBJ2-7
d_gene: -
abundance: -

CDR3aa: CASSLDQGAWETQYF
CDR3nt: TGTGCCAGCAGTTTGGATCAGGGGGCTTGGGAGACCCAGTACTTC
v_gene: TRBV28
len: 15
j_gene: TRBJ2-5
d_gene: TRBD1
abundance: many

CDR3aa: CATSDPGQHSYNEQFF
CDR3nt: TGTGCCACCAGTGATCCGGGACAGCATTCCTACAATGAGCAGTTCTTC
v_gene: TRBV24-1
len: 16
j_gene: TRBJ2-1
d_gene: TRBD1
abundance: -

CDR3aa: CASSRTSGTDTQYF
CDR3nt: TGTGCCAGCAGTCGGACTAGCGGCACAGATACGCAGTATTTT
v_gene: TRBV28
len: 14
j_gene: TRBJ2-3
d_gene: TRBD2
abundance: many

CDR3aa: CASSGDAGRGEQYF
CDR3nt: TGTGCCAGCAGTGGTGACGCGGGACGGGGCGAGCAGTACTTC
v_gene: TRBV2
len: 14
j_gene: TRBJ2-7
d_gene: -
abundance: -

CDR3aa: CASSYGLAGYPIYEQYF
CDR3nt: TGTGCCAGCAGTTACGGACTAGCGGGATACCCAATCTACGAGCAGTACTTC
v_gene: TRBV6-2/TRBV6-3
len: 17
j_gene: TRBJ2-7
d_gene: TRBD2
abundance: few

CDR3aa: CASSLVTDSGNTIYF
CDR3nt: TGTGCCAGCAGCTTAGTAACGGATTCTGGAAACACCATATATTTT
v_gene: TRBV7-9
len: 15
j_gene: TRBJ1-3
d_gene: -
abundance: few

CDR3aa: CAISVSEDNEQFF
CDR3nt: TGTGCCATCAGTGTGTCGGAGGACAATGAGCAGTTCTTC
v_gene: TRBV10-3
len: 13
j_gene: TRBJ2-1
d_gene: -
abundance: -

CDR3aa: CASSHGYSGRGDNEQFF
CDR3nt: TGTGCCAGCAGCCATGGTTATAGCGGGAGAGGGGACAATGAGCAGTTCTTC
v_gene: TRBV4-2
len: 17
j_gene: TRBJ2-1
d_gene: TRBD2
abundance: few

CDR3aa: CASSEAPTSAGELFF
CDR3nt: TGTGCCAGCAGTGAAGCACCCACTAGTGCCGGGGAGCTGTTTTTT
v_gene: TRBV25-1
len: 15
j_gene: TRBJ2-2
d_gene: -
abundance: -

CDR3aa: CASSTDMWSTQYF
CDR3nt: TGTGCCAGTAGTACCGACATGTGGAGTACGCAGTATTTT
v_gene: TRBV19
len: 13
j_gene: TRBJ2-3
d_gene: -
abundance: -

CDR3aa: CSAVSGRPGNEQFF
CDR3nt: TGCAGTGCAGTTAGCGGGAGACCAGGGAATGAGCAGTTCTTC
v_gene: TRBV20-1
len: 14
j_gene: TRBJ2-1
d_gene: TRBD2
abundance: -

CDR3aa: CASSFGGRLYNEQFF
CDR3nt: TGTGCCAGCAGCTTTGGCGGGAGGTTGTACAATGAGCAGTTCTTC
v_gene: TRBV7-6
len: 15
j_gene: TRBJ2-1
d_gene: TRBD2
abundance: -

CDR3aa: CATSQRRLNTEAFF
CDR3nt: TGTGCCACCAGCCAACGACGGTTGAACACTGAAGCTTTCTTT
v_gene: TRBV15
len: 14
j_gene: TRBJ1-1
d_gene: -
abundance: many

CDR3aa: CAGSESGLATQYF
CDR3nt: TGTGCCGGCAGTGAATCCGGACTAGCCACGCAGTATTTT
v_gene: TRBV6-1
len: 13
j_gene: TRBJ2-3
d_gene: TRBD2
abundance: -

CDR3aa: CASTLAGGSNQPQHF
CDR3nt: TGTGCCAGCACCCTCGCTGGGGGTAGCAATCAGCCCCAGCATTTT
v_gene: TRBV6-2/TRBV6-3
len: 15
j_gene: TRBJ1-5
d_gene: -
abundance: few

CDR3aa: CASSLAPDREYF
CDR3nt: TGCGCCAGCAGCTTGGCCCCGGACAGGGAGTACTTC
v_gene: TRBV5-1
len: 12
j_gene: TRBJ2-7
d_gene: TRBD1
abundance: -

CDR3aa: CSPHWGYYSNQLQHF
CDR3nt: TGCAGTCCCCATTGGGGCTACTATAGCAATCAGCTCCAGCATTTT
v_gene: TRBV20-1
len: 15
j_gene: TRBJ1-5
d_gene: -
abundance: -

CDR3aa: CASSVPYSGELFF
CDR3nt: TGTGCCAGCAGCGTGCCCTATAGCGGGGAGCTGTTTTTT
v_gene: TRBV4-2
len: 13
j_gene: TRBJ2-2
d_gene: -
abundance: -